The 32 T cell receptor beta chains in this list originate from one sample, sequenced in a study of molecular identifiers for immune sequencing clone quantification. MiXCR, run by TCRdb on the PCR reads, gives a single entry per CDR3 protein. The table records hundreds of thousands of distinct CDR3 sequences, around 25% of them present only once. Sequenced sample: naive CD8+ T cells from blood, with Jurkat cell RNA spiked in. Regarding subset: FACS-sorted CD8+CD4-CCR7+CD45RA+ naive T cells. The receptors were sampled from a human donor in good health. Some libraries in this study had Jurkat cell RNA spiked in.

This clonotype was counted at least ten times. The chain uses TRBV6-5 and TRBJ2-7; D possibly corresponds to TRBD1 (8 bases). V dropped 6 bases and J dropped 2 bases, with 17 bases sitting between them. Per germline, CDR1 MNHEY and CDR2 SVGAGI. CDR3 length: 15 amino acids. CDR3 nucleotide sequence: TGTGCCAGCAGCCCTACAGGGGGGGGGCCCTACGAGCAGTACTTC. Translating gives CASSPTGGGPYEQYF.

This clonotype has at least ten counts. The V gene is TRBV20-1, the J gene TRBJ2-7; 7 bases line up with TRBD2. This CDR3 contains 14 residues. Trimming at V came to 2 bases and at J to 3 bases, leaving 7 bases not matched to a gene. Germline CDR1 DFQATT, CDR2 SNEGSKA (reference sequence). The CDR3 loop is CSARMAAGHYEQYF. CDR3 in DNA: TGCAGTGCTAGAATGGCAGCGGGGCACTACGAGCAGTACTTC.

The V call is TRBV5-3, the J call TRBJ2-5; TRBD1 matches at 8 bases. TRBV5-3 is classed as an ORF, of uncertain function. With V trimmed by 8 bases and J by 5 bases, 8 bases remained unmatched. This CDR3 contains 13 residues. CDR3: CASRQGIEETQYF. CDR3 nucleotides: TGTGCCAGTCGACAGGGGATCGAGGAGACCCAGTACTTC.

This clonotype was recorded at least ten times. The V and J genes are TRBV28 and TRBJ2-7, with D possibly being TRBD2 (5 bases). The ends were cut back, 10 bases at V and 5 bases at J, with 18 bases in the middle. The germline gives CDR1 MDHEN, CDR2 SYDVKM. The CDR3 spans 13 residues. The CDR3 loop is CATARGSLDEQYF. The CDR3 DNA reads TGTGCCACCGCCCGAGGGAGTCTGGACGAGCAGTACTTC.

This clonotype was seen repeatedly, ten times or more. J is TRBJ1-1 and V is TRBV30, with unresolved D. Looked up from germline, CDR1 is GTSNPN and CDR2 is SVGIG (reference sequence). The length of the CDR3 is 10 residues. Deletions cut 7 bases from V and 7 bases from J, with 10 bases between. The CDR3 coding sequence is TGTGCCTCGCAGGACGGTGAAGCTTTCTTT. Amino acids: CASQDGEAFF.

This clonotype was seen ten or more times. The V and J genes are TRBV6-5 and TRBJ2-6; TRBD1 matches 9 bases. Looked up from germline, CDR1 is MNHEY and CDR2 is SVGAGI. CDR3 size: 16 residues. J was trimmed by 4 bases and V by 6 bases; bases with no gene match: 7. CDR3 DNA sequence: TGTGCCAGCAGAGGGACAGGGTCCGGCGGGGCCAACGTCCTGACTTTC. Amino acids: CASRGTGSGGANVLTF.

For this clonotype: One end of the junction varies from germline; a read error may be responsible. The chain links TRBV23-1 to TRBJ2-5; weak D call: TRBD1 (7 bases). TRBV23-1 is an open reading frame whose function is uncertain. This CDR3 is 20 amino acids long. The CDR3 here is CASNPGQCRDWRKYQEPQYF. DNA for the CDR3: TGCGCCAGCAATCCGGGACAGTGCCGGGACTGGCGGAAATACCAAGAGCCCCAGTACTTC.

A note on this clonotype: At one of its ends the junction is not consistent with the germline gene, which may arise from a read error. CDR3 sequence (DNA): TGTGCCTGCAGCCAAGAACTAGCGGGAGTAAATGAGCAGTTCTTC. Translating it yields CACSQELAGVNEQFF. The J gene is TRBJ2-1, the V gene TRBV14; the match to TRBD2 covers 11 bases. Germline V lookup: CDR1 SGHDN, CDR2 FVKESK. There are 15 residues in the CDR3.

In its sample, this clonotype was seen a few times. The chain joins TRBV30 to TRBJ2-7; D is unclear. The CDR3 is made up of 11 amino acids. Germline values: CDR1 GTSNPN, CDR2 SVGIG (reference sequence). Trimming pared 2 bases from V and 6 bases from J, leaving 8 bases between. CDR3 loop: CAWSYAGEQYF. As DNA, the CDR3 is TGTGCCTGGAGTTACGCCGGCGAGCAGTACTTC. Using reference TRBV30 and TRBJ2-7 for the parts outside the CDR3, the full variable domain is SQTIHQWPATLVQPVGSPLSLECTVEGTSNPNLYWYRQAAGRGLQLLFYSVGIGQISSEVPQNLSASRPQDRQFILSSKKLLLSDSGFYLCAWSYAGEQYFGPGTRLTVT.

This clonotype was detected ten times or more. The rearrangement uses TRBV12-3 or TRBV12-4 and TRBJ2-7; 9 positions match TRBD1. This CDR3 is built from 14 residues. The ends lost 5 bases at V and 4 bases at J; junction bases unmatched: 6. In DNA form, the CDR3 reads TGTGCCAGCAGTATACGACAGGGGGGGTACGAGCAGTACTTC. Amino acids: CASSIRQGGYEQYF.

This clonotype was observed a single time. Here the CDR3 reads CASSIVWANNEQFF. The CDR3 DNA reads TGTGCCAGTAGTATAGTTTGGGCTAACAATGAGCAGTTCTTC. The chain has TRBV19 and TRBJ2-1; no definite D call. V was clipped by 1 base and J by 5 bases, with 9 bases between them. This CDR3 is built from 14 residues. Germline assignment: CDR1 LNHDA and CDR2 SQIVND (reference sequence).

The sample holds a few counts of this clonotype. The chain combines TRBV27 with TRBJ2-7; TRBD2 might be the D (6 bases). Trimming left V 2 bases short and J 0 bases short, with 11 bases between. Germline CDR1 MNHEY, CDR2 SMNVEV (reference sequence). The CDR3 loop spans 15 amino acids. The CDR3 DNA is TGTGCCAGCAGTTTAGTAGCGGAGAGCTCCTACGAGCAGTACTTC. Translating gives CASSLVAESSYEQYF.

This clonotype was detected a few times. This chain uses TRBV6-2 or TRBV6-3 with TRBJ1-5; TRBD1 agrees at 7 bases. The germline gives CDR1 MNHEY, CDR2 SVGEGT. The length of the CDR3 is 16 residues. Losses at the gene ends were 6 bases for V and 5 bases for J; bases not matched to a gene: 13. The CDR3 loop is CASSPLRQGGDQPQHF. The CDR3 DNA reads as TGTGCCAGCAGCCCCCTACGACAGGGTGGTGATCAGCCCCAGCATTTT.

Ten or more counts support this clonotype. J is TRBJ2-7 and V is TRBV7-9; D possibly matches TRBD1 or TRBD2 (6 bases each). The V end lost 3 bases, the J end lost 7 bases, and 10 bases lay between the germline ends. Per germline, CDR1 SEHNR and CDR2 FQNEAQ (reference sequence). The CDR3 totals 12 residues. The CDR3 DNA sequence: TGTGCCAGCAGCTTTTTAGGGGGGGAGCAGTACTTC. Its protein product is CASSFLGGEQYF.

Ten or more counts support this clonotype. The CDR3 DNA reads TGTGCCTGGAGTCTAAGCACTGAAGCTTTCTTT. This sequence encodes CAWSLSTEAFF. The chain uses TRBV30 and TRBJ1-1; D gene uncertain. This CDR3 contains 11 residues. The germline V gene has CDR1 GTSNPN and CDR2 SVGIG (reference sequence). V dropped 2 bases and J dropped 4 bases, with 5 bases sitting between them.

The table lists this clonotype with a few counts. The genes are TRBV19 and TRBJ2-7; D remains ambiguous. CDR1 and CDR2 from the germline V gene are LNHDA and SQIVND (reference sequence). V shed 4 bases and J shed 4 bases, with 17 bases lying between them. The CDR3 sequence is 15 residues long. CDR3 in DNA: TGTGCCAGTAGTAATGGGCCCCCTGGGTTATACGAGCAGTACTTC. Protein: CASSNGPPGLYEQYF.

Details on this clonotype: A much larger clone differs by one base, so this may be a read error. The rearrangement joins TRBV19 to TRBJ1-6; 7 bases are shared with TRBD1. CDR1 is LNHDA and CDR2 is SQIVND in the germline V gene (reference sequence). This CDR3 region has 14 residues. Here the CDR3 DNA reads TGTGCCAGTAGGTCTGGGACAGCCTATTCAACCCTCCACTTT. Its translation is CASRSGTAYSTLHF. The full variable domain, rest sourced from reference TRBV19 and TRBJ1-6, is DGGITQSPKYLFRKEGQNVTLSCEQNLNHDAMYWYRQDPGQGLRLIYYSQIVNDFQKGDIAEGYSVSREKKESFPLTVTSAQKNPTAFYLCASRSGTAYSTLHFGNGTRLTVT.

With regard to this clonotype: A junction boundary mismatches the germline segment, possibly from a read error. The chain's CDR3 is CASSPGINEQLF. CDR3 DNA sequence: TGTGCCAGTAGCCCCGGGATCAATGAGCAGCTCTTC. V usage is TRBV7-3 and J usage is TRBJ2-1, with D possibly TRBD2 on 5 matching bases. Germline CDR1 and CDR2: SGHTA and FQGTGA. The CDR3 spans 12 residues.

CDR3 region: CASSQGWTAGTSYEQYF. As DNA, the CDR3 is TGCGCCAGCAGCCAAGGGTGGACAGCCGGGACTTCCTACGAGCAGTACTTC. The chain links TRBV4-3 to TRBJ2-7, with D perhaps assigned TRBD1 or TRBD2 (6 bases each). The CDR3 loop spans 17 amino acids. Germline V gives CDR1 LGHNA, CDR2 YSLEER. Trimming pared 1 base from V and 1 base from J, leaving 17 bases between.

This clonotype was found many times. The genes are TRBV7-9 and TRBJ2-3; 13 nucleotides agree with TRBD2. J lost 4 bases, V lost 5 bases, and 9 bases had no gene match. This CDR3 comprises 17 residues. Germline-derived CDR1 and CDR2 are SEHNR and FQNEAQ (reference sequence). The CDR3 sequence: CASSRTGTSGAPDTQYF. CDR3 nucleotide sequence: TGTGCCAGCAGCCGAACCGGGACTAGCGGGGCCCCAGATACGCAGTATTTT.

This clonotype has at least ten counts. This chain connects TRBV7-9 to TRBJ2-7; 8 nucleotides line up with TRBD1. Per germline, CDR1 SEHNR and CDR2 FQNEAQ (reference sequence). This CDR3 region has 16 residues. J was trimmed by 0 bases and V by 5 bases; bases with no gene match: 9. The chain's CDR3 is CASSPPRTGPSYEQYF. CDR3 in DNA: TGTGCCAGCAGCCCCCCACGGACAGGGCCCTCCTACGAGCAGTACTTC.

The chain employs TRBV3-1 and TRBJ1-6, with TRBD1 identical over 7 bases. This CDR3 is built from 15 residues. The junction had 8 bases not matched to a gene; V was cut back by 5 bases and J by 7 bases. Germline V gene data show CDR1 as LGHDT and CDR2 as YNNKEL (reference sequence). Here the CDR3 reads CASSGRQGRNSPLHF. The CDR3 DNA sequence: TGTGCCAGCAGCGGCCGACAGGGTCGGAATTCACCCCTCCACTTT.

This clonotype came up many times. The CDR3 nucleotides are TGTGCCAGCAGGTCGGGCTTGTACGAGCAGTACTTC. Residues: CASRSGLYEQYF. The chain uses TRBV12-3 or TRBV12-4 and TRBJ2-7; unclear D gene. The ends were cut back, 6 bases at V and 4 bases at J, with 10 bases in the middle. This CDR3 region has 12 residues.

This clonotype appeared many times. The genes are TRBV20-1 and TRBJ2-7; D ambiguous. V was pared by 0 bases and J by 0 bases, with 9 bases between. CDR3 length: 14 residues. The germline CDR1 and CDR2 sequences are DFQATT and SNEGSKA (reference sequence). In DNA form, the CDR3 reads TGCAGTGCTAGAGATTGGGCCAGCTCCTACGAGCAGTACTTC. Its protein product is CSARDWASSYEQYF.

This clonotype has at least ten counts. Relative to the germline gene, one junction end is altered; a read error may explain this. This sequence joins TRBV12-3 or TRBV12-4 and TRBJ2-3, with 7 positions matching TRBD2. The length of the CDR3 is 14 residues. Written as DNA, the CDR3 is TGTGCCAGCAGTATAGCGGGTGGCACAGATACGCAGTATTTT. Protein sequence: CASSIAGGTDTQYF.

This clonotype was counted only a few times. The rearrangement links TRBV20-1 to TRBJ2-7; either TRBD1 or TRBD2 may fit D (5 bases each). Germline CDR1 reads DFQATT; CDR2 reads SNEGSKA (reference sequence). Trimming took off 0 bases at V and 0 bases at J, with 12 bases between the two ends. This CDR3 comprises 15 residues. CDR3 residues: CSARDLGRSSYEQYF. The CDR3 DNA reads TGCAGTGCTAGAGATTTGGGACGGAGCTCCTACGAGCAGTACTTC.

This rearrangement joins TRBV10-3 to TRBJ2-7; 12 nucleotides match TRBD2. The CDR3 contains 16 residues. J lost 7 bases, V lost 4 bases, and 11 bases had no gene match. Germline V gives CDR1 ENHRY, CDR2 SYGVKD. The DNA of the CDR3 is TGTGCCATCAGTGCTAGCGGGAGGGAATTTGCGGGGGAGCAGTACTTC. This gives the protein CAISASGREFAGEQYF.

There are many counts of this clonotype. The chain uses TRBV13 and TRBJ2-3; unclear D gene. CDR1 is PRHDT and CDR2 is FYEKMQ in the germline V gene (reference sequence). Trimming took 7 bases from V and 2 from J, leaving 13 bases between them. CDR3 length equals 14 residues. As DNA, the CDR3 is TGTGCCAGCACCGTGGCGGAGCTCACAGATACGCAGTATTTT. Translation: CASTVAELTDTQYF.

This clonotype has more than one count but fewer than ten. CDR3 sequence reads: CAWSVLALYGYTF. CDR3 DNA sequence: TGTGCCTGGAGTGTACTAGCGCTATATGGCTACACCTTC. The rearrangement uses TRBV30 and TRBJ1-2; D uncertain. Germline CDR1 and CDR2: GTSNPN and SVGIG (reference sequence). The CDR3 runs to 13 residues. V was shortened by 0 bases and J by 5 bases, with 10 bases between the two germline ends.

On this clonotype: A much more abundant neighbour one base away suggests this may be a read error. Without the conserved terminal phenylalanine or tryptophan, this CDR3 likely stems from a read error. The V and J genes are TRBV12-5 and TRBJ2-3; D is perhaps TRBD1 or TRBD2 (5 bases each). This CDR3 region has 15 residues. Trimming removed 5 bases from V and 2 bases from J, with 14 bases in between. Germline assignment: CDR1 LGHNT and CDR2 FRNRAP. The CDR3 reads CASGIGATPTDTQYC. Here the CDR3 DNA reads TGTGCTAGTGGTATCGGGGCCACCCCCACAGATACGCAGTATTGT.

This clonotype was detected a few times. CDR3 nucleotide sequence: TGTGCCAGCAGCGTCACGAGGGGATACGAGCAGTACTTC. Translating it yields CASSVTRGYEQYF. This rearrangement joins TRBV7-3 to TRBJ2-7; D is perhaps TRBD1 or TRBD2 (5 bases each). Germline values: CDR1 SGHTA, CDR2 FQGTGA. The CDR3 extends over 13 amino acids. Between the trimmed V and J ends, which lost 5 bases and 4 bases, there was a span of 12 bases.

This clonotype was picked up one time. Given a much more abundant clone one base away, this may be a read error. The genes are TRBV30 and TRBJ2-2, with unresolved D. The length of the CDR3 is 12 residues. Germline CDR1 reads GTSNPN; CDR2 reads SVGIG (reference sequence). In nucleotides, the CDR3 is TGTCCCTGGAACAGAAAGACCGGGGAGCTGTTTTTT. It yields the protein CPWNRKTGELFF.